This T cell receptor (beta chain) is from a study of preoperative IRX-2 immunotherapy in early breast cancer. Germline lookup yields CDR1 MNHGY and CDR2 SAAAGT. The V end was cut by 2 bases, the J end by 3 bases, with 14 bases between. The length of the CDR3 is 17 residues. Generated by immunoSEQ multiplex PCR, the TCRdb table keeps only in-frame clones and is missing some. The sample has under 50,000 clones, approximately 85% seen once. Stated treatment: preoperative locoregional IRX-2 cytokine immunotherapy. Preoperative locoregional IRX-2 cytokine immunotherapy was tested in the phase Ib source study.

This clonotype was sampled from a human donor with breast cancer. Sample: lymph node tissue, taken after IRX-2 immunotherapy. The rearrangement joins TRBV6-8 to TRBJ2-6; TRBD1 might be the D (6 bases). As DNA, the CDR3 is TGTGCCAGCAGTTACGCAGGGGAAAAGGGTGGGGCCAACGTCCTGACTTTC. The encoded protein is CASSYAGEKGGANVLTF.